This T cell receptor (beta chain) is from a study of human T cells and chemical hapten exposure. Study at large: Largely, small differences in pooled library volume made per-sample TCR yields vary. Study-level findings and limits: Sensitization with DPC brought no change to TCRs above 1 in 1000 in frequency.

There are a few counts of this clonotype. Its antigen is not identified. Time point defined: healthy volunteer bleed at 2 weeks. Total RNA came from unfractionated whole blood. It was the library that attached unique molecular identifiers to individual cDNA molecules. In TCRdb, the RACE reads were re-called with MiXCR into one record per CDR3 protein. The repertoire holds around 130,000 distinct CDR3 sequences, about 8.2% seen once, with 1.5% to 2% in the top ten. The source of this sequence is a male donor in good health. Some clones in this sample may be carry-over from other donors' samples. The sequenced sample consisted of whole blood.

The CDR3 protein is CPGRNNEQFF. The CDR3 bases are TGTCCCGGCCGGAACAATGAGCAGTTCTTC. The V and J genes are TRBV5-6 and TRBJ2-1; no definite D call. CDR1 SGHDT and CDR2 YYEEEE come from the germline V gene. CDR3 size: 10 residues. The whole variable domain, filled in from reference TRBV5-6 and TRBJ2-1, reads DAGVTQSPTHLIKTRGQQVTLRCSPKSGHDTVSWYQQALGQGPQFIFQYYEEEERQRGNFPDRFSGHQFPNYSSELNVNALLLGDSALYLCPGRNNEQFFGPGTRLTVL.